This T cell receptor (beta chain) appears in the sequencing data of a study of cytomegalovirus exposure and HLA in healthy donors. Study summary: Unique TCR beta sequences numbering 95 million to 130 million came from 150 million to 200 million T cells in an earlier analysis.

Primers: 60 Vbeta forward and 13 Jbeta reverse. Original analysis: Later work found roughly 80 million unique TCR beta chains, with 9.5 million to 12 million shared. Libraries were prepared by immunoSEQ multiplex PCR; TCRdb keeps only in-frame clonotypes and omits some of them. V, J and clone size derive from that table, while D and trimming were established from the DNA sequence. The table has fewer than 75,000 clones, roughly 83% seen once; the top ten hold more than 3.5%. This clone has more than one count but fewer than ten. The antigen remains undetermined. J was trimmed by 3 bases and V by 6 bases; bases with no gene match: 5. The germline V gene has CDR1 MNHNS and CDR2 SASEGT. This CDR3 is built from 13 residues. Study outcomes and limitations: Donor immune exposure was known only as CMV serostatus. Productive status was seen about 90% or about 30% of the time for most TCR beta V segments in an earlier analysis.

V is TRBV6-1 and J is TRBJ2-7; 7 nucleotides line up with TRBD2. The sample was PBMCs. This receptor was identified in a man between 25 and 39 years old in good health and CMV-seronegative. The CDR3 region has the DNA TGTGCCAGCAGGATCCCTAGCGGCTACGAGCAGTACTTC. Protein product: CASRIPSGYEQYF.